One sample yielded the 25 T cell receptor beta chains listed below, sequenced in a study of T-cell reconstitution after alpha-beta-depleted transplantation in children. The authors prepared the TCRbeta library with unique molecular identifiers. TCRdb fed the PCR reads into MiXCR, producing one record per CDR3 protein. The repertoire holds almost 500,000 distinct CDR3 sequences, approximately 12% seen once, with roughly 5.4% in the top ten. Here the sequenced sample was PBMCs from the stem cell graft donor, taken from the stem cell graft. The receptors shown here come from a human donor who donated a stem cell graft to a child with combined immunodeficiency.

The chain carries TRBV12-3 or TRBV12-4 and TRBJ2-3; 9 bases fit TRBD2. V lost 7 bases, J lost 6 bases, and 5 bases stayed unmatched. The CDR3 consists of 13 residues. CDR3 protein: CASIGGRADTQYF. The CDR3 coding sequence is TGTGCCAGCATCGGCGGGAGGGCGGATACGCAGTATTTT.

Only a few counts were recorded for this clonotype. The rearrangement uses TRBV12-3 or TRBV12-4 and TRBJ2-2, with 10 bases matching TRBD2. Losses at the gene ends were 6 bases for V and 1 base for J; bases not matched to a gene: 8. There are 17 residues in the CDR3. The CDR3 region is CASSPGLADLNTGELFF. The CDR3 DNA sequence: TGTGCCAGCAGCCCAGGACTAGCGGATTTGAACACCGGGGAGCTGTTTTTT.

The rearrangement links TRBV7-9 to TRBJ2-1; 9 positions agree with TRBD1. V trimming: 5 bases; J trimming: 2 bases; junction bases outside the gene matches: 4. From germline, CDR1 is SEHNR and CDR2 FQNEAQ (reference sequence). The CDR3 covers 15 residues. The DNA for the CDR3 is TGTGCCAGCAGCGGGACAGGGATAACCTACAATGAGCAGTTCTTC. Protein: CASSGTGITYNEQFF.

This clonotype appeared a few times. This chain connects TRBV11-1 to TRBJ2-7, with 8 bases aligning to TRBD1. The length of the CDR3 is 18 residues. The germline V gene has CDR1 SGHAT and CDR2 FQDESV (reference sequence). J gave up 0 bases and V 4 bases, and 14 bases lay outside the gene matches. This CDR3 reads CASSSNYKTGQDSYEQYF. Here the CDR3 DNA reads TGTGCCAGCAGCTCTAACTATAAAACGGGACAGGACTCCTACGAGCAGTACTTC.

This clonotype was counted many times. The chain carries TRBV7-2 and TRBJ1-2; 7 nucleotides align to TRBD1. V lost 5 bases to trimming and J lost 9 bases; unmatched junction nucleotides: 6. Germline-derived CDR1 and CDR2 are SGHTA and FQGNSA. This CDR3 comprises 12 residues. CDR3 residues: CASSLDRASYTF. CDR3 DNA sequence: TGTGCCAGCAGCCTCGACAGGGCGAGCTACACCTTC.

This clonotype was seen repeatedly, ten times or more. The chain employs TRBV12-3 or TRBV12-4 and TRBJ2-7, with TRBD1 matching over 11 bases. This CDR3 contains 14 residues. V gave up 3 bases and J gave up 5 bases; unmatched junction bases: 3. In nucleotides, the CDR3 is TGTGCCAGCAGTTTCGGACAGGGGGCTAACGAGCAGTACTTC. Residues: CASSFGQGANEQYF.

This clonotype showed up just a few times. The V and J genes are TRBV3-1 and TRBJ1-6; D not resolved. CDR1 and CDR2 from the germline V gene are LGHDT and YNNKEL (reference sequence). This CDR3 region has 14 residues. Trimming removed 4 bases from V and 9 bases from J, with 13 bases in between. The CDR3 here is CASSPRLLASPLHF. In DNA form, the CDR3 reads TGTGCCAGCAGCCCACGGCTTTTGGCTTCACCCCTCCACTTT.

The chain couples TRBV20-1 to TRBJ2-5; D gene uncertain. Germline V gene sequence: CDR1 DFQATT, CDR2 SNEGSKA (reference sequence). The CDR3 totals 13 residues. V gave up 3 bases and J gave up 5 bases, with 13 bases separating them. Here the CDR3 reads CSASVYIGETQYF. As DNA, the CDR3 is TGCAGTGCTAGCGTCTACATAGGGGAGACCCAGTACTTC.

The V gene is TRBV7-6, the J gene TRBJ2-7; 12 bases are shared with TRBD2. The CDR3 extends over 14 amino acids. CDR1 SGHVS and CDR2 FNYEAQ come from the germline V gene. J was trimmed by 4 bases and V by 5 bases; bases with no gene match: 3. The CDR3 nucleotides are TGTGCCAGCAGCAAACTAGCGGGAGGTTACGAGCAGTACTTC. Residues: CASSKLAGGYEQYF.

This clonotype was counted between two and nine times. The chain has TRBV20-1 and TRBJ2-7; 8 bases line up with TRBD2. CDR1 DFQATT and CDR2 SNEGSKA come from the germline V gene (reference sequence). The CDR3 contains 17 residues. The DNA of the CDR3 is TGCTGCGCTAGAGATTCAGGAGCGGGAGCCCGAGCCTACGAGCAGTACTTC. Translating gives CCARDSGAGARAYEQYF.

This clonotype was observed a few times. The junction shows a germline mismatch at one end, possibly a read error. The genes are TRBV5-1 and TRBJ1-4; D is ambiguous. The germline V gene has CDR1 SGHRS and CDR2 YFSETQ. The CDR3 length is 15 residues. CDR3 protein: CASSLGDRTNEKLFF. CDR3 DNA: TGCGCCAGCAGTTTGGGAGACCGGACTAATGAAAAACTGTTTTTT.

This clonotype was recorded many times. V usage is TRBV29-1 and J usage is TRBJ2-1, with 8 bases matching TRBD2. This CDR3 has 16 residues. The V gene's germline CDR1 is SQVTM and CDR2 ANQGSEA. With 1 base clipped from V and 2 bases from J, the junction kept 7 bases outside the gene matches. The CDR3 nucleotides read TGCAGCGTTGAAGTTGGAGCGGGAGAACCCTACAATGAGCAGTTCTTC. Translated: CSVEVGAGEPYNEQFF.

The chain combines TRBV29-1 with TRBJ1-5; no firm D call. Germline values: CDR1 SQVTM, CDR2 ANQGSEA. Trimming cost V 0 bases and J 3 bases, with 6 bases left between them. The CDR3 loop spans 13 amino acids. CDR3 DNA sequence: TGCAGCGTTGAAGATCTTCCCAATCAGCCCCAGCATTTT. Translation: CSVEDLPNQPQHF.

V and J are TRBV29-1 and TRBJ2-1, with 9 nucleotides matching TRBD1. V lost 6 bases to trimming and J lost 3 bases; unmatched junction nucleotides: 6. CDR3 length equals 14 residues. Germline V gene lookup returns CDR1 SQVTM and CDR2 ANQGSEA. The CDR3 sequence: CSVGQGTGYNEQFF. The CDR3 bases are TGCAGCGTCGGACAGGGGACGGGCTACAATGAGCAGTTCTTC.

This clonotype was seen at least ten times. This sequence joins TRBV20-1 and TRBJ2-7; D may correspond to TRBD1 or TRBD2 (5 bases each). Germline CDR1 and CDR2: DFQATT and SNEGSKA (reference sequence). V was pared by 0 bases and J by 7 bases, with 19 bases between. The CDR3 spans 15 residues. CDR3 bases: TGCAGTGCTAGAGAGGGACCACAGAATAGGGGAGAGCAGTACTTC. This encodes CSAREGPQNRGEQYF.

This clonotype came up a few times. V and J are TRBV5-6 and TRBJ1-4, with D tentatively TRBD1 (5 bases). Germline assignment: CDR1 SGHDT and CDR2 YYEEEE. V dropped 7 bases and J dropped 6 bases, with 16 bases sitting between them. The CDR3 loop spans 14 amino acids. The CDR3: CASRGRGSDEKLFF. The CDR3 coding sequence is TGTGCCAGCCGAGGCCGGGGGTCGGATGAAAAACTGTTTTTT. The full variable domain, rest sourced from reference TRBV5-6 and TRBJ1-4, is DAGVTQSPTHLIKTRGQQVTLRCSPKSGHDTVSWYQQALGQGPQFIFQYYEEEERQRGNFPDRFSGHQFPNYSSELNVNALLLGDSALYLCASRGRGSDEKLFFGSGTQLSVL.

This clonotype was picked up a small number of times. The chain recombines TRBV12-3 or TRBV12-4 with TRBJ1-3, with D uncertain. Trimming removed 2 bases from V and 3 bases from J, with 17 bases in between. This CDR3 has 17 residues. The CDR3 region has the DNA TGTGCCAGCAGTTTATCTCTCCCGGGGTGGTATGGAAACACCATATATTTT. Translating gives CASSLSLPGWYGNTIYF.

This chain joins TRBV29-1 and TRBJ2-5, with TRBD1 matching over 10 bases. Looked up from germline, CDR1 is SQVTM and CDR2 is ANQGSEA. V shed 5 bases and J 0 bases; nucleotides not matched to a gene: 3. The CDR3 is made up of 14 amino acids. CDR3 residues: CSVPGQGNQETQYF. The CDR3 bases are TGCAGCGTTCCGGGACAGGGGAACCAAGAGACCCAGTACTTC. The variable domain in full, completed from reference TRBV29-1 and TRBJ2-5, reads SAVISQKPSRDICQRGTSLTIQCQVDSQVTMMFWYRQQPGQSLTLIATANQGSEATYESGFVIDKFPISRPNLTFSTLTVSNMSPEDSSIYLCSVPGQGNQETQYFGPGTRLLVL.

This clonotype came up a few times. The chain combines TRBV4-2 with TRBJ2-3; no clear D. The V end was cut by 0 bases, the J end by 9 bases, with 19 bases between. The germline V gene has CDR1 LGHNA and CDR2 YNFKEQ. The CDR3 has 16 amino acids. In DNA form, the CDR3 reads TGTGCCAGCAGCCAAGATCTGCCGCGTGCCGGGCCCACGCAGTATTTT. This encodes CASSQDLPRAGPTQYF.

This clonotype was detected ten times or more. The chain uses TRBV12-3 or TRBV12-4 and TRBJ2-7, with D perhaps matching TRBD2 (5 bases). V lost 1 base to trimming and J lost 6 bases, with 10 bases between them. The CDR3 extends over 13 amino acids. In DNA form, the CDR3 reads TGTGCCAGCAGTTTAGGGCTAGCCACCGAGCAGTACTTC. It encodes CASSLGLATEQYF.

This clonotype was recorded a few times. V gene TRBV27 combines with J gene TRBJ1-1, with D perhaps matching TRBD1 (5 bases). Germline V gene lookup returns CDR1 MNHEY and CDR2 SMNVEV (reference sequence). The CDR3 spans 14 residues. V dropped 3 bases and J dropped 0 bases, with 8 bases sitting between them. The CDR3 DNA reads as TGTGCCAGCAGTTTCAGGGCCATGAACACTGAAGCTTTCTTT. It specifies CASSFRAMNTEAFF.

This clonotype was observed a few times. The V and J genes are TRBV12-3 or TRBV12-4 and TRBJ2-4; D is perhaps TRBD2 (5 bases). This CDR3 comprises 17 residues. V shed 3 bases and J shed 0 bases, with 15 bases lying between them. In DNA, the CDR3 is TGTGCCAGCAGTTTTCGGGGTGGCGTATTAGCCAAAAACATTCAGTACTTC. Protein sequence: CASSFRGGVLAKNIQYF.

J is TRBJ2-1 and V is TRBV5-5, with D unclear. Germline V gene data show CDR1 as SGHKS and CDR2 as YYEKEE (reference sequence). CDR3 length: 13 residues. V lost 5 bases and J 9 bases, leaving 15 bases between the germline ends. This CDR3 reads CASSADVTGEQFF. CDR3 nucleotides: TGTGCCAGCAGTGCTGATGTAACGGGTGAGCAGTTCTTC.

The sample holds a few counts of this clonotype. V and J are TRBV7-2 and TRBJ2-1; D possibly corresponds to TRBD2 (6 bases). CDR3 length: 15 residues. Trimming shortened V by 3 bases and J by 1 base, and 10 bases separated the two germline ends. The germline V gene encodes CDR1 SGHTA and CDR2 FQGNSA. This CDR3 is CASSFRGRSYNEQFF. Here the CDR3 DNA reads TGTGCCAGCAGCTTTCGGGGGAGGTCCTACAATGAGCAGTTCTTC.

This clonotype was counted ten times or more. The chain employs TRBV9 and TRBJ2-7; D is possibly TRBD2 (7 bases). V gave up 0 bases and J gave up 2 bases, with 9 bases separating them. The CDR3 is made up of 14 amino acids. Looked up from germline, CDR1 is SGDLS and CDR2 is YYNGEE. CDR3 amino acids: CASSVEGGPYEQYF. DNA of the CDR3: TGTGCCAGCAGCGTAGAGGGGGGGCCCTACGAGCAGTACTTC.